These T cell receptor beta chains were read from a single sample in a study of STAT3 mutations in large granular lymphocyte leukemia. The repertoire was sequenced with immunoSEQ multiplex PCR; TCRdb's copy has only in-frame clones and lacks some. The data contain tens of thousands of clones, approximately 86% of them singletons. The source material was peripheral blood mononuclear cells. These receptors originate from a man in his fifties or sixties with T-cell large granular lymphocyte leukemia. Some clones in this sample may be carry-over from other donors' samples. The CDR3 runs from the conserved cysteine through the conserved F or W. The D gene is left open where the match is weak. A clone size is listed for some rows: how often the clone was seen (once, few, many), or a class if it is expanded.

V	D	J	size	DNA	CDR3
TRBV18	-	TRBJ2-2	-	TGTGCCAGCTCACCAGGAGGGGGGACCGGGGAGCTGTTTTTT	CASSPGGGTGELFF
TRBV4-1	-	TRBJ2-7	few	TGCGCCAGCAGCCAAGTCCTTGGCAGGGATTCCTACGAGCAGTACTTC	CASSQVLGRDSYEQYF
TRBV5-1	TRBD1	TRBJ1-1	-	TGCGCCAGCAGCTTTCAGGGGGCGGGTACTGAAGCTTTCTTT	CASSFQGAGTEAFF
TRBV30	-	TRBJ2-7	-	TGTGCCTGGAGTGCGGGGGTCGAGCAGTACTTC	CAWSAGVEQYF
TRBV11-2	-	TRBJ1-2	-	TGTGCCAGCAGCTCGCGGCTTGGGGGGGATGGCTACACCTTC	CASSSRLGGDGYTF
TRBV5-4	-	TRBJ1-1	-	TGTGCCAGCAGCTCTCGGGGGCCGATGAACACTGAAGCTTTCTTT	CASSSRGPMNTEAFF
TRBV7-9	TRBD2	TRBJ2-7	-	TGTGCCAGCAGCCCCGTTAAGCTAGCGGGTCCCTACGAGCAGTACTTC	CASSPVKLAGPYEQYF
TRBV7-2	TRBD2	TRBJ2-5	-	TGTGCCTCAAGCGGGGGCGGGAAGACCCAGTACTTC	CASSGGGKTQYF
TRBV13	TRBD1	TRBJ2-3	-	TGTGCCAGCAGCTCCCGGAGGGGACAGGGAGGCCTTACGCAGTATTTT	CASSSRRGQGGLTQYF
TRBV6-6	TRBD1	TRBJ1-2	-	TGTGCCAGCAGTCCCCTCCGGACAGGCAACTATGGCTACACCTTC	CASSPLRTGNYGYTF
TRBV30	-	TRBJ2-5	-	TGTGCCTGGAGTGTACTAGGCGGGACCACAGAGACCCAGTACTTC	CAWSVLGGTTETQYF
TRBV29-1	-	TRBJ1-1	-	TGCAGCGTTGATCACAGCCTTGCTGAAGCTTTCTTT	CSVDHSLAEAFF
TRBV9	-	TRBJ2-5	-	TGTGCCAGCAGCGTAGCAGGGACACCGCTAAGCCAAGAGACCCAGTACTTC	CASSVAGTPLSQETQYF
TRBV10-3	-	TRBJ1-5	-	TGTGCCATCAGGGGCCAGTCCAATCAGCCCCAGCATTTT	CAIRGQSNQPQHF
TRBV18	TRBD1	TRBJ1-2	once	TGTGCCAGCTCACCACTTCTTGACAGGGACTATGGCTACACCTTC	CASSPLLDRDYGYTF
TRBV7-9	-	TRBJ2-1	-	TGTGCCAGCAGCTTATCGTCGGATGAGCAGTTCTTC	CASSLSSDEQFF
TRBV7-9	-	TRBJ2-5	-	TGTGCCAGCTCTTGGGGAGGAGGGTTAGAGACCCAGTACTTC	CASSWGGGLETQYF
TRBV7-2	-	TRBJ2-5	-	TGTGCCAGCAGCTCCGGGACCCCCCAAGAGACCCAGTACTTC	CASSSGTPQETQYF
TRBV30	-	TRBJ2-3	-	TGTGCCTGGAGTGTACGAGTTCTCCCCAGGGGTTGGACAGATACGCAGTATTTT	CAWSVRVLPRGWTDTQYF
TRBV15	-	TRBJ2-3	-	TGTGCCACCAGCAGGTCACTTCGTGGAGATACGCAGTATTTT	CATSRSLRGDTQYF
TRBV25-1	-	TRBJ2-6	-	TGTGCCAGCAGTGATGGAGGTTCTGGGGCCAACGTCCTGACTTTC	CASSDGGSGANVLTF
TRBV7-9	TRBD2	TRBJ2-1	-	TGTGCCAGCAGCCCTCCCGGGACTAGGAACAATGAGCAGTTCTTC	CASSPPGTRNNEQFF
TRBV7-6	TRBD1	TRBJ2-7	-	TGTGCCAGCAGCCACGACAGGGGGCGAGGGGAGCAGTACTTC	CASSHDRGRGEQYF
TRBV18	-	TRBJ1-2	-	TGTGCCAGCTCCCCTACAGGAGGGGGTGATTATGGCTACACCTTC	CASSPTGGGDYGYTF